This T cell receptor (beta chain) was captured in a study of PD-1 blockade in classical Hodgkin lymphoma. Study-wide results and limits: The study reported lower baseline TCR diversity in newly diagnosed patients than in healthy donors. Possible causes of repertoire differences, disease activity or prior therapy, remain undefined.

V shed 5 bases and J 7 bases; nucleotides not matched to a gene: 4. The CDR3 has 12 amino acids. The germline V gene has CDR1 MNHNY and CDR2 SVGAGI (reference sequence). Concerning this clone: What it binds is not known.

Generated by immunoSEQ multiplex PCR, the TCRdb table keeps only in-frame clones and is missing some. The sample holds about 98,000 clones, just under 95% seen once. No patient escaped relapse after autologous stem cell transplantation, and brentuximab vedotin exposure varied. This chain joins TRBV6-6 and TRBJ1-1; TRBD1 matches at 7 bases. The clonotype was recovered from a human donor with classical Hodgkin lymphoma. Material: peripheral blood mononuclear cells (PBMCs), obtained at baseline. The chain's CDR3 is CASSPGGGEAFF. The DNA for the CDR3 is TGTGCCAGCAGTCCAGGGGGGGGTGAAGCTTTCTTT.